One and the same sample provided the 20 T cell receptor beta chains below, sequenced in a study of Graves' ophthalmopathy and Graves' hyperthyroidism. CDR3 regions of TCR beta were amplified from RNA transcripts. RT-PCR was first run with HTBI primers, then multiplex PCR in a second round. TCRdb recomputed calls from the multiplex PCR reads with MiXCR, one row per CDR3 protein. The sample has about 230,000 distinct CDR3 sequences, about 47% seen once. The specimen sequenced was peripheral blood. Receptor source: an adult man with Graves' ophthalmopathy.

The chain couples TRBV20-1 to TRBJ2-7; TRBD1 aligns across 10 bases. The CDR3 runs to 15 residues. Germline assignment: CDR1 DFQATT and CDR2 SNEGSKA (reference sequence). V lost 6 bases, J lost 4 bases, and 12 bases stayed unmatched. The CDR3 coding sequence is TGCAGTGCCTATTCGTCTGTGGGACAGGGGTACGAGCAGTACTTC. Protein: CSAYSSVGQGYEQYF.

This clonotype has more than one count but fewer than ten. J is TRBJ1-2 and V is TRBV19; tentatively, D is TRBD1 (6 bases). The CDR3 has 13 residues. The V gene lost 4 bases and the J gene lost 2 bases, with 8 bases spanning the gap. Germline-derived CDR1 and CDR2 are LNHDA and SQIVND (reference sequence). The CDR3 reads CASSNTGNYGYTF. The CDR3, as DNA: TGTGCCAGTAGTAATACAGGGAACTATGGCTACACCTTC.

This clonotype has only a few counts. The gene calls are TRBV2 and TRBJ2-7, with TRBD1 matching over 7 bases. Germline V gene data show CDR1 as SNHLY and CDR2 as FYNNEI. There are 15 residues in the CDR3. V shed 2 bases and J 1 base; nucleotides not matched to a gene: 5. The CDR3 protein is CASSEFGTASYEQYF. As DNA, the CDR3 is TGTGCCAGCAGTGAATTTGGGACAGCGTCCTACGAGCAGTACTTC.

This clonotype was seen a handful of times. The chain links TRBV15 to TRBJ1-4; D unclear. This CDR3 region has 15 residues. V dropped 6 bases and J dropped 3 bases, with 14 bases sitting between them. Per the germline V gene, CDR1 is LNHNV and CDR2 is YYDKDF (reference sequence). The CDR3 DNA reads TGTGCCACCAGATCAACCGGGAGACCTAATGAAAAACTGTTTTTT. Its protein product is CATRSTGRPNEKLFF.

V and J are TRBV20-1 and TRBJ2-7; 10 bases agree with TRBD2. The tail of the sequence fits TRBJ2-1 better, so the J call may be wrong. In germline, CDR1 is DFQATT, CDR2 SNEGSKA (reference sequence). The CDR3 extends over 13 amino acids. CDR3 sequence: CSVERGGSNEQFF. CDR3 in DNA: TGCAGTGTAGAGCGGGGGGGCTCCAATGAGCAGTTCTTC.

This chain joins TRBV7-2 and TRBJ1-2; D uncertain. Trimming left V 5 bases short and J 2 bases short, with 15 bases between. This CDR3 spans 15 amino acids. The germline CDR1 and CDR2 sequences are SGHTA and FQGNSA. CDR3 protein: CASSQDTVGNYGYTF. CDR3 DNA: TGTGCCAGCAGCCAAGATACTGTGGGAAACTATGGCTACACCTTC. Combining the CDR3 with reference TRBV7-2 and TRBJ1-2 gives the whole variable domain GAGVSQSPSNKVTEKGKDVELRCDPISGHTALYWYRQSLGQGLEFLIYFQGNSAPDKSGLPSDRFSAERTGGSVSTLTIQRTQQEDSAVYLCASSQDTVGNYGYTFGSGTRLTVV.

The chain carries TRBV2 and TRBJ1-4; D gene unclear. CDR1 and CDR2 (germline): SNHLY, FYNNEI. CDR3 length equals 16 residues. Trimming left V 8 bases short and J 0 bases short, with 16 bases between. In DNA, the CDR3 is TGTGCCAGCTCACCAGCCGCAGTTGCAACTAATGAAAAACTGTTTTTT. It codes for CASSPAAVATNEKLFF. Complete variable domain (other parts from reference TRBV2 and TRBJ1-4): EPEVTQTPSHQVTQMGQEVILRCVPISNHLYFYWYRQILGQKVEFLVSFYNNEISEKSEIFDDQFSVERPDGSNFTLKIRSTKLEDSAMYFCASSPAAVATNEKLFFGSGTQLSVL.

This clonotype showed up just once. This may be a read error, as it is one base from a much larger clone. Given the absence of the conserved phenylalanine or tryptophan at the CDR3 end, a read error is likely. The chain is built from TRBV12-3 or TRBV12-4 and TRBJ1-1; 8 bases line up with TRBD1. V was pared by 6 bases and J by 5 bases, with 2 bases of the junction left unmatched. The CDR3 is made up of 12 amino acids. This chain's CDR3 is CASRWTGTEAFL. In DNA form, the CDR3 reads TGTGCCAGCAGATGGACAGGGACTGAAGCTTTCCTT.

In the case of this clonotype: An end of the junction does not agree with germline; a read error may underlie this. CDR3 protein: CASSLRSSGGIKTQYF. The CDR3 nucleotides are TGTGCTAGCAGCTTACGGTCTAGCGGGGGGATAAAGACCCAGTACTTC. J is TRBJ2-5 and V is TRBV7-7, with 11 bases that match TRBD2. CDR3 length: 16 residues. Per germline, CDR1 SSHAT and CDR2 FNYEAQ (reference sequence).

V and J are TRBV11-2 and TRBJ2-5; 7 positions agree with TRBD2. CDR1 and CDR2 from the germline V gene are SGHAT and FQNNGV. This CDR3 spans 15 amino acids. V dropped 2 bases and J dropped 3; count of bases not matched to a gene: 6. The CDR3 DNA sequence: TGTGCCAGCAGCTTATCTGCAGCGGGGAAAGAGACCCAGTACTTC. Translating gives CASSLSAAGKETQYF.

This chain uses TRBV7-2 with TRBJ2-5; 12 bases align to TRBD2. Germline CDR1 is SGHTA and CDR2 is FQGNSA. Germline trimming cut 3 bases from V and 5 bases from J; bases unmatched to any gene: 7. This CDR3 region has 16 residues. The CDR3 here is CASSLPSGGAEETQYF. The CDR3 nucleotides are TGTGCCAGCAGCTTGCCTAGCGGGGGGGCCGAGGAGACCCAGTACTTC. The variable domain in full, with the rest retrieved from reference TRBV7-2 and TRBJ2-5, is GAGVSQSPSNKVTEKGKDVELRCDPISGHTALYWYRQSLGQGLEFLIYFQGNSAPDKSGLPSDRFSAERTGGSVSTLTIQRTQQEDSAVYLCASSLPSGGAEETQYFGPGTRLLVL.

The rearrangement links TRBV5-4 to TRBJ1-2, with TRBD1 matching over 9 bases. Germline trimming cut 4 bases from V and 4 bases from J; bases unmatched to any gene: 8. The CDR3 extends over 15 amino acids. The germline CDR1 and CDR2 sequences are SGHNT and YYREEE (reference sequence). The CDR3 loop is CASSPRQGESYGYTF. The CDR3 coding sequence is TGTGCCAGCAGCCCCCGACAGGGGGAAAGCTATGGCTACACCTTC.

This chain uses TRBV24-1 with TRBJ1-5, with 8 bases lining up with TRBD1. The CDR3 consists of 16 residues. The J segment lost 1 base and the V segment lost 6 bases, leaving 7 bases of the junction unmatched. Germline assignment: CDR1 KGHDR and CDR2 SFDVKD. CDR3 bases: TGTGCCACCAGTAAGAAGACAGGGGTAAGCAATCAGCCCCAGCATTTT. It specifies CATSKKTGVSNQPQHF.

V usage is TRBV28 and J usage is TRBJ1-4, with D tentatively TRBD1 (5 bases). Germline V gene sequence: CDR1 MDHEN, CDR2 SYDVKM. The CDR3 runs 12 residues. V was trimmed by 6 bases and J by 7 bases, leaving 9 bases between them. CDR3 nucleotides: TGTGCCAGCAGGTGGAGGGGTGAAAAACTGTTTTTT. It translates to CASRWRGEKLFF.

This clonotype came up a few times. This chain uses TRBV6-9 with TRBJ1-5; D is undetermined. CDR3 length: 14 amino acids. Germline V lookup: CDR1 MNHGY, CDR2 SVAAGI. V was clipped by 5 bases and J by 1 base, with 9 bases between them. CDR3 DNA sequence: TGTGCCAGCAGTGAATTGGGAAGCAATCAGCCCCAGCATTTT. This gives the protein CASSELGSNQPQHF.

This clonotype was observed a handful of times. The genes are TRBV28 and TRBJ2-7, with D possibly being TRBD2 (6 bases). The CDR3 spans 14 residues. Germline V lookup: CDR1 MDHEN, CDR2 SYDVKM. Trimming pared 7 bases from V and 3 bases from J, leaving 16 bases between. CDR3 nucleotide sequence: TGTGCCAGCACCAAGCCCGGGGGTATCTACGAGCAGTACTTC. Translating gives CASTKPGGIYEQYF.

This clonotype was recorded at least ten times. The chain joins TRBV28 to TRBJ1-2, with D possibly matching TRBD1 (6 bases). Trimming took 6 bases from V and 2 from J, leaving 10 bases between them. Germline CDR1 MDHEN, CDR2 SYDVKM. The CDR3 sequence is 13 residues long. The CDR3 region has the DNA TGTGCCAGCAGCAGTACAGGGAACTATGGCTACACCTTC. As protein: CASSSTGNYGYTF.

This clonotype has at least ten counts. The chain couples TRBV15 to TRBJ1-2, with D hard to call. Trimming pared 1 base from V and 7 bases from J, leaving 7 bases between. Germline-derived CDR1 and CDR2 are LNHNV and YYDKDF (reference sequence). The CDR3 runs to 12 residues. The CDR3 nucleotides read TGTGCCACCAGCAGAGGGGGATTTGGCTACACCTTC. This codes for CATSRGGFGYTF.

In its sample, this clonotype was seen once. A much larger clone differs from this one at a single base, so this may be a read error. The V call is TRBV20-1, the J call TRBJ1-5; TRBD1 matches at 8 bases. Germline CDR1 DFQATT, CDR2 SNEGSKA (reference sequence). The V gene end was trimmed by 6 bases and the J gene end by 2 bases; junction bases not matched to a gene: 12. The CDR3 consists of 16 residues. The CDR3 DNA follows: TGCAGTGCAAAGTCGGGACAGGTTCGAGGCAATCAGCCCCAGCATTTT. Amino acid sequence: CSAKSGQVRGNQPQHF.

A remark on this clonotype: In this CDR3 the conserved last residue, phenylalanine or tryptophan, is missing, so a read error is likely. The chain links TRBV29-1 to TRBJ2-7; weak D call: TRBD2 (5 bases). Germline values: CDR1 SQVTM, CDR2 ANQGSEA. The CDR3 extends over 11 amino acids. V shed 7 bases and J shed 7 bases, with 14 bases lying between them. DNA of the CDR3: TGCAGCGGCTTGAGCGGCTCTGAGCAGTACCTC. It translates to CSGLSGSEQYL.